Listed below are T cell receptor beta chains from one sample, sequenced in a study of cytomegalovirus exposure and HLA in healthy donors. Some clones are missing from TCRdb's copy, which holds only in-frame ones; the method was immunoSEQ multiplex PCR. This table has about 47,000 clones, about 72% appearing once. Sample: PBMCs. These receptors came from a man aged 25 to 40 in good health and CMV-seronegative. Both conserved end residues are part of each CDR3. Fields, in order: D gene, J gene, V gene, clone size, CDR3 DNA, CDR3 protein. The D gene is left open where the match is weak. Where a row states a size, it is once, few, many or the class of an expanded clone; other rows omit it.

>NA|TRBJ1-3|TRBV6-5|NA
TGTGCCAGCAGTTGGACTTGGCAAAACTCTGGAAACACCATATATTTT
CASSWTWQNSGNTIYF
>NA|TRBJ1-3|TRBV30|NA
TGTGCCTGGAGGGTAGCTGGTGGAAACACCATATATTTT
CAWRVAGGNTIYF
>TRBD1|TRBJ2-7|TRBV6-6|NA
TGTGCCAGCAGTCCAACGACAGGGGCCCACGAGCAGTACTTC
CASSPTTGAHEQYF
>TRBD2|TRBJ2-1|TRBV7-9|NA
TGTGCCAGCAGCTTAGGAGGACTAGCGGGAGTATACAATGAGCAGTTCTTC
CASSLGGLAGVYNEQFF
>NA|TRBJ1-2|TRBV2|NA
TGTGCCAGCAGTGAATCCCCAGGGGTCTATGGCTACACCTTC
CASSESPGVYGYTF
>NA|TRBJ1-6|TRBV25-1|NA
TGTGCCAGCACCACAGGCGGAAATTCACCCCTCCACTTT
CASTTGGNSPLHF
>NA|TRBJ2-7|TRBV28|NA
TGTGCCAGCAGTTTATCCGGTCCCCACGAGCAGTACTTC
CASSLSGPHEQYF
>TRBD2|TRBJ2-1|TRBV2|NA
TGTGCCAGCAGTGAAGGGGCTAGCGGGATTTGGAATGAGCAGTTCTTC
CASSEGASGIWNEQFF
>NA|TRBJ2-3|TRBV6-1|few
TGTGCCAGCAGTCAGTGGAGGGCTAGCACAGATACGCAGTATTTT
CASSQWRASTDTQYF
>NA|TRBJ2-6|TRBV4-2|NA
TGTGCCAGCAGCCAAGAGTCGGAGGGGCCAGGGGCCAACGTCCTGACTTTC
CASSQESEGPGANVLTF
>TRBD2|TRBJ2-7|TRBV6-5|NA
TGTGCCAGCAGTTTGGGCGGGAGGGCTTACGAGCAGTACTTC
CASSLGGRAYEQYF
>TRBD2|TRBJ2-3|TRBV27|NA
TGTGCCAGCAGGCGGGAGACCAAACCCACAGATACGCAGTATTTT
CASRRETKPTDTQYF
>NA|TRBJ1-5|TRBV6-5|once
TGTGCCAGCAGTTACTCGCGAGCTTTCAATCAGCCCCAGCATTTT
CASSYSRAFNQPQHF
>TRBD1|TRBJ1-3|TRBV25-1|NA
TGTGCCAGCAGCGGGACAGGGGGTGGAAACACCATATATTTT
CASSGTGGGNTIYF
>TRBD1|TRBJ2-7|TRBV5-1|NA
TGCGCCAGCAGCCTCCCGGGACAGGGGCCGGGCGAGCAGTACTTC
CASSLPGQGPGEQYF
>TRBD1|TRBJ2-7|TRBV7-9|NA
TGTGCCACGGAACCGGGACAGGAGTCCTACGAGCAGTACTTC
CATEPGQESYEQYF
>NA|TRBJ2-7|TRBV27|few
TGTGCCAGCAGTTTTGGACAGACCTACGAGCAGTACTTC
CASSFGQTYEQYF
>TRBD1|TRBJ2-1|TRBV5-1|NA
TGCGCCAGCAGCTTCGGACAGGTCTACAATGAGCAGTTCTTC
CASSFGQVYNEQFF
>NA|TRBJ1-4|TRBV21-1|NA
TGTGCCAGCAGCTCAACGCTCGGACAGCGGCGCTTTGAAAAACTGTTTTTT
CASSSTLGQRRFEKLFF
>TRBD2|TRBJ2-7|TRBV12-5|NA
TGTGCTAGTGGCCGGGACTACCTCTACGAGCAGTACTTC
CASGRDYLYEQYF
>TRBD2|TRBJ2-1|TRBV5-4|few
TGTGCCAGCAGCACCAGTGGATCGGGAGGTTCCTATGAGCAGTTCTTC
CASSTSGSGGSYEQFF
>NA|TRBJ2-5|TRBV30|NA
TGTGCCTGGAGGGAGGATCTAGAGACCCAGTACTTC
CAWREDLETQYF
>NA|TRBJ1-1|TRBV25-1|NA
TGTGCCAGCAGCCTTTCCGGGGGAAAACCTGAAGCTTTCTTT
CASSLSGGKPEAFF
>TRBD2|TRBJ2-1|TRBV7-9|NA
TGTGCCAGCAGCTTAATTAAGTTGGCGGGAGGTGGGAATGAGCAGTTCTTC
CASSLIKLAGGGNEQFF
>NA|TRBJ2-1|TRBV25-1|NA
TGTGCCAGCAGCTTTACTGCAGAGCAGTTCTTC
CASSFTAEQFF
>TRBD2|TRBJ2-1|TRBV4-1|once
TGCGCCAGCAGCCCGGGACTAGCGGGAAGAAATGAGCAGTTCTTC
CASSPGLAGRNEQFF
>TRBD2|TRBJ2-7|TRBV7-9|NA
TGTGCCAGCAGCCCACGGGACGCGGGGGCCTACGAGCAGTACTTC
CASSPRDAGAYEQYF
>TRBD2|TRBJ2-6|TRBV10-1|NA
TGCGCCAGCTCCCCGGGACTAGGTGTCTCTGGGGCCAACGTCCTGACTTTC
CASSPGLGVSGANVLTF
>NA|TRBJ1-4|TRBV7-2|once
TGTGCCAGCAGCTTAGTAAGGGGCGAAAAACTGTTTTTT
CASSLVRGEKLFF